This T cell receptor (beta chain) originates from a study of blood T cell repertoires in COVID-19. Study information: Both acute and convalescent COVID-19 samples were obtained from the United States, Italy and Spain.

Original methodology: The assay estimated nucleated cells by amplifying reference gene primers. TCRdb keeps only in-frame clones here, not all; method: immunoSEQ multiplex PCR. V and J calls and clone size are copied from that table; D and trimming were computed from the DNA. The sample contains under 300,000 clones, 87% of which appear only once. Of note for this clone: The identical CDR3 is also encoded by other nucleotide sequences in the sample.

Researchers sorted participants into cohorts using their self-reported clinical history. The sample taken for sequencing was PBMCs or T cells enriched from blood (not recorded which). The TCR comes from a woman aged 25-40 years with acute COVID-19.

This CDR3 is CAWSVANTEAFF. CDR3 sequence (DNA): TGTGCCTGGAGTGTGGCGAACACTGAAGCTTTCTTT. The gene calls are TRBV30 and TRBJ1-1; D gene unclear. CDR3 length: 12 amino acids. Germline lookup yields CDR1 GTSNPN and CDR2 SVGIG (reference sequence). V lost 0 bases to trimming and J lost 1 base, with 3 bases between them.